This T cell receptor beta chain was captured by sequencing in a study of blood T cells in healthy people across ages. The study's findings and limits: Diversity figures derived from one million T cells were judged to underestimate the true value. Without sorted subsets, naive and antigen-experienced compartments could not be conclusively compared. Per million T cells, TCR beta diversity dropped about linearly as age rose.

The CDR3 spans 14 residues. Trimming shortened V by 6 bases and J by 8 bases, and 19 bases separated the two germline ends. CDR1 DFQATT and CDR2 SNEGSKA come from the germline V gene (reference sequence). This clonotype was seen once. As yet, its antigen is unknown. Together with a sample-barcoded 5' primer, a J-beta primer mix was included in a second PCR lasting about 7 to 11 cycles. TCRdb processed the 5' RACE reads anew with MiXCR; each CDR3 protein has one entry. The table lists about 680,000 distinct CDR3 sequences, roughly 50% of them singletons. This chain joins TRBV20-1 and TRBJ1-4; D is unresolved. Sequencing was done on a sample of blood. The sequence was obtained from a woman aged 55 to 70 in good health. The CDR3 DNA reads TGCAGTGCGGTCGGGGAGAGCCGGGAAGAAAAACTGTTTTTT. It yields the protein CSAVGESREEKLFF.